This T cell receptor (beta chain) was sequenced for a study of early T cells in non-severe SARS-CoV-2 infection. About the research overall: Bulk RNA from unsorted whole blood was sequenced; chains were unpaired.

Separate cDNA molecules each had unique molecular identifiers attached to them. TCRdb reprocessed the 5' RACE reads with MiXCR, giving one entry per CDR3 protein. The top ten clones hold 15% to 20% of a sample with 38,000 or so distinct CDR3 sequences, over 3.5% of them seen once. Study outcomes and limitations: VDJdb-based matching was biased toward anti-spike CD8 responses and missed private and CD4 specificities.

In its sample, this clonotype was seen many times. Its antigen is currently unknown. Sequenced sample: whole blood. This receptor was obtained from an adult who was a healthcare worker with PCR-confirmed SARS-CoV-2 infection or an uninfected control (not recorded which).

The CDR3 DNA is TGTGCCAGCAGCTACGCGGGGGCTCCGAATGAGCAGTTCTTC. It is translated as CASSYAGAPNEQFF. The chain links TRBV7-3 to TRBJ2-1, with a possible D match to TRBD2 (7 bases). CDR1 is SGHTA and CDR2 is FQGTGA in the germline V gene. V was pared by 4 bases and J by 7 bases, with 14 bases between. This CDR3 contains 14 residues.